The 10 T cell receptor beta chains below all came from one sample that was sequenced in a study of PD-1 blockade in classical Hodgkin lymphoma (dated by TCRdb to about 2020). Libraries were prepared through the immunoSEQ multiplex PCR assay. Imported from immuneACCESS, the table was reduced by TCRdb to in-frame sequences with V and J called. These copies leave out some clones; in studies compared against another copy, an unresolved V gene accounts for under half, and the cause of the remainder is not known. The sample contains tens of thousands of clones, 75% to 85% of them found a single time. Together, the top ten hold roughly 9.2% of the sample. The time point label here, explained by the study, means: cycle 4 day 1 (C4D1), after less than 7 weeks of nivolumab. Every trial patient had relapsed after autologous stem cell transplantation, and cohorts A, B and C differed in prior brentuximab vedotin exposure.

This sample comprised peripheral blood mononuclear cells (PBMCs), obtained before the fourth cycle of nivolumab. The receptors here all came from a human donor with classical Hodgkin lymphoma.

This chain links TRBV15 with TRBJ1-2; D perhaps matches TRBD1 (5 bases). The CDR3 contains 17 residues. Germline lookup yields CDR1 LNHNV and CDR2 YYDKDF (reference sequence). The V gene lost 4 bases and the J gene lost 2 bases, with 20 bases spanning the gap. CDR3 loop: CATSTIRGPRKNYGYTF. CDR3 sequence (DNA): TGTGCCACCAGCACCATAAGGGGTCCCCGGAAGAACTATGGCTACACCTTC.

The chain links TRBV2 to TRBJ1-1, with no clear D. The V and J ends lost 7 bases and 5 bases respectively, with 14 bases between them. Germline V gene data show CDR1 as SNHLY and CDR2 as FYNNEI. This CDR3 spans 13 amino acids. The CDR3 DNA reads TGTGCCAGCACCCTCTCTGCGGGTACTGAAGCTTTCTTT. This codes for CASTLSAGTEAFF.

This clone was counted only a few times. The V call is TRBV28, the J call TRBJ1-2; perhaps TRBD1 as D (5 bases). CDR1 is MDHEN and CDR2 is SYDVKM in the germline V gene. This CDR3 region has 14 residues. The V gene lost 5 bases and the J gene lost 3 bases, with 13 bases spanning the gap. CDR3 in DNA: TGTGCCAGCAGTCTAGGGGATGGGTACTATGGCTACACCTTC. It encodes CASSLGDGYYGYTF.

The gene calls are TRBV5-4 and TRBJ1-1; D call uncertain. The CDR3 length is 14 residues. The germline CDR1 and CDR2 sequences are SGHNT and YYREEE (reference sequence). The germline V and J ends were trimmed by 0 bases and 1 base, with 7 bases remaining between them. DNA for the CDR3: TGTGCCAGCAGCTTGGGGCAGCCGAACACTGAAGCTTTCTTT. This translates into CASSLGQPNTEAFF.

In this sample, this clone turned up once. The chain is built from TRBV30 and TRBJ2-5, with 7 bases matching TRBD1. Germline assignment: CDR1 GTSNPN and CDR2 SVGIG (reference sequence). Trimming took 0 bases from V and 2 from J; bases not matched to a gene: 6. The length of the CDR3 is 15 residues. The CDR3 region is CAWSVSTGWQETQYF. In DNA form, the CDR3 reads TGTGCCTGGAGTGTATCGACAGGGTGGCAAGAGACCCAGTACTTC.

This rearrangement joins TRBV28 to TRBJ2-6, with D possibly TRBD2 on 6 matching bases. The CDR3 loop spans 15 amino acids. Trimming left V 4 bases short and J 2 bases short, with 9 bases between. CDR1 is MDHEN and CDR2 is SYDVKM in the germline V gene. For the CDR3, the DNA is TGTGCCAGCAGTTCCCCGGGGGCTGGGGCCAACGTCCTGACTTTC. Amino acid sequence: CASSSPGAGANVLTF.

V gene TRBV29-1 combines with J gene TRBJ1-2; no firm D call. V lost 3 bases and J lost 8, with 13 bases in between. CDR3 size: 12 residues. The germline gives CDR1 SQVTM, CDR2 ANQGSEA. The CDR3 protein is CSVDVTDEGYTF. Here the CDR3 DNA reads TGCAGCGTTGATGTGACGGATGAGGGCTACACCTTC.

The V gene is TRBV6-1, the J gene TRBJ2-6; D gene unclear. Trimming shortened V by 3 bases and J by 1 base, and 7 bases separated the two germline ends. CDR1 is MNHNS, CDR2 SASEGT, per germline. The CDR3 is made up of 15 amino acids. CDR3 sequence (DNA): TGTGCCAGCAGTGACGGTCGGTCTGGGGCCAACGTCCTGACTTTC. Translated: CASSDGRSGANVLTF.

This clone is a singleton in its sample. CDR3 coding DNA: TGTGCCAGCCACGGACTAGCGGAGATCTCCTACGAGCAGTACTTC. It specifies CASHGLAEISYEQYF. This chain joins TRBV2 and TRBJ2-7, with 10 bases aligning to TRBD2. The CDR3 length is 15 residues. Germline V CDR1 and CDR2: SNHLY, FYNNEI. V gave up 8 bases and J gave up 0 bases; unmatched junction bases: 7.

The chain has TRBV19 and TRBJ1-6; D is perhaps TRBD1 (6 bases). Germline-derived CDR1 and CDR2 are LNHDA and SQIVND (reference sequence). V dropped 5 bases and J dropped 9 bases, with 11 bases sitting between them. The CDR3 sequence is 13 residues long. Here the CDR3 DNA reads TGTGCCAGTAGTTTCAGGGGTAGTTCACCCCTCCACTTT. Translated: CASSFRGSSPLHF.